These 27 T cell receptor beta chains came from one sample sequenced in a study of regulatory T cells in long-lasting Graves disease. In building TCR beta libraries, iRepertoire HTBI primers were used together with Arm-PCR of CDR3 regions. TCRdb recomputed calls from the multiplex PCR reads with MiXCR, one row per CDR3 protein. The data show roughly 520,000 distinct CDR3 sequences, around 11% seen once. Time point meaning: newly diagnosed GD, antithyroid drugs for less than 3 months. PBMC RNA served as the TCR library source. This sample also belongs to another study, concerning T cells in Graves' hyperthyroidism and ophthalmopathy.

This specimen was peripheral blood mononuclear cells (PBMCs), taken at new diagnosis, from a patient treated with antithyroid drugs. Receptors originate from a woman in her 30s with Graves disease.

This clonotype has a count of ten or more. V usage is TRBV27 and J usage is TRBJ2-1; unclear D gene. Germline CDR1 MNHEY, CDR2 SMNVEV (reference sequence). The CDR3 sequence is 13 residues long. Between the trimmed V and J ends, which lost 6 bases and 4 bases, there was a span of 10 bases. CDR3 in DNA: TGTGCCAGCAGCTCCGAGCGATACAATGAGCAGTTCTTC. Its translation is CASSSERYNEQFF.

This clonotype was detected ten times or more. The J gene is TRBJ2-2, the V gene TRBV27; D may be TRBD1 (6 bases). In germline, CDR1 is MNHEY, CDR2 SMNVEV (reference sequence). The CDR3 sequence is 15 residues long. V lost 5 bases, J lost 0 bases, and 10 bases lay in between. The CDR3 DNA sequence: TGTGCCAGCAGTCCGGACAGACCGAACACCGGGGAGCTGTTTTTT. It specifies CASSPDRPNTGELFF.

Many counts were recorded for this clonotype. The chain carries TRBV7-9 and TRBJ2-1; TRBD1 might be the D (6 bases). CDR1 SEHNR and CDR2 FQNEAQ come from the germline V gene (reference sequence). V lost 5 bases to trimming and J lost 12 bases, with 17 bases between them. CDR3 length equals 13 residues. CDR3 in DNA: TGTGCCAGCAGCCCCTTAGCCAGGGGAAGGCAGTTCTTC. Its translation is CASSPLARGRQFF. The variable domain in full, with the rest retrieved from reference TRBV7-9 and TRBJ2-1, is DTGVSQNPRHKITKRGQNVTFRCDPISEHNRLYWYRQTLGQGPEFLTYFQNEAQLEKSRLLSDRFSAERPKGSFSTLEIQRTEQGDSAMYLCASSPLARGRQFFGPGTRLTVL.

The chain recombines TRBV7-2 with TRBJ2-7; D tentatively fits TRBD1 or TRBD2 (5 bases each). Deletions cut 3 bases from V and 3 bases from J, with 15 bases between. CDR1 is SGHTA and CDR2 is FQGNSA in the germline V gene. This CDR3 comprises 15 residues. The DNA for the CDR3 is TGTGCCAGCAGCTTGGTGGATTGGGGGTTCTACGAGCAGTACTTC. Amino acids: CASSLVDWGFYEQYF.

Points on this clonotype: This sequence may be a read error, since a much larger clone differs from it by one base. This chain joins TRBV11-2 and TRBJ2-7, with 13 bases matching TRBD2. CDR1 is SGHAT and CDR2 is FQNNGV in the germline V gene. The CDR3 consists of 19 residues. As DNA, the CDR3 is TGTGCCAGCAGCCAAGAATGGGGACTAGCGGGATATGTCGGCTACGAGCGGTACTTC. Encoded protein: CASSQEWGLAGYVGYERYF.

This clonotype was seen many times. The CDR3 here is CASSLGRMAGLQETQYF. The CDR3 bases are TGTGCCAGCAGCTTAGGACGGATGGCGGGCCTACAAGAGACCCAGTACTTC. The chain is built from TRBV7-2 and TRBJ2-5; a possible D gene is TRBD2 (5 bases). The CDR3 spans 17 residues. Looked up from germline, CDR1 is SGHTA and CDR2 is FQGNSA. V dropped 1 base and J dropped 2 bases, with 17 bases sitting between them.

This chain connects TRBV12-3 or TRBV12-4 to TRBJ1-3; D remains ambiguous. The germline V and J ends were trimmed by 3 bases and 0 bases, with 9 bases remaining between them. This CDR3 region has 15 residues. The CDR3 DNA sequence: TGTGCCAGCAGTTTGGCGGTTAGCTCTGGAAACACCATATATTTT. Translating gives CASSLAVSSGNTIYF.

This clonotype was observed at least ten times. The chain links TRBV28 to TRBJ1-2; tentatively, D is TRBD1 (5 bases). CDR1 MDHEN and CDR2 SYDVKM come from the germline V gene. The CDR3 is 15 residues long. V was pared by 3 bases and J by 0 bases, with 11 bases between. CDR3 nucleotide sequence: TGTGCCAGCAGTTTCGGGGCGGAAGCTAACTATGGCTACACCTTC. As protein: CASSFGAEANYGYTF.

This clonotype came up many times. The chain combines TRBV29-1 with TRBJ2-1; a possible D gene is TRBD1 (6 bases). V was trimmed by 5 bases and J by 6 bases, leaving 17 bases between them. The germline CDR1 and CDR2 sequences are SQVTM and ANQGSEA. The CDR3 length is 14 residues. The CDR3 sequence: CSVTPTGFLNEQFF. The CDR3 coding sequence is TGCAGCGTTACCCCCACAGGGTTTCTCAATGAGCAGTTCTTC.

The table lists this clonotype with many counts. The rearrangement joins TRBV28 to TRBJ2-7; D assignment may be TRBD1 or TRBD2 (6 bases each). Trimming left V 4 bases short and J 3 bases short, with 19 bases between. This CDR3 is built from 16 residues. Germline CDR1 and CDR2: MDHEN and SYDVKM. This CDR3 is CASSSDSLRGVYEQYF. The DNA of the CDR3 is TGTGCCAGCAGTTCAGACAGCCTAAGGGGGGTCTACGAGCAGTACTTC.

CDR3 nucleotides: TGTGCCAGCAGCGCTGGGACTAGCGGGAGTAATGAGCAGTTCTTC. Translation gives CASSAGTSGSNEQFF. This rearrangement joins TRBV9 to TRBJ2-1, with 14 bases lining up with TRBD2. CDR1 and CDR2 from the germline V gene are SGDLS and YYNGEE. This CDR3 has 15 residues. Trimming removed 3 bases from V and 7 bases from J; junction bases left unmatched: 3.

This clonotype was found a few times. The chain carries TRBV6-1 and TRBJ2-7; TRBD1 might be the D (6 bases). CDR3 size: 14 residues. Trimming shortened V by 7 bases and J by 2 bases, and 15 bases separated the two germline ends. Germline lookup yields CDR1 MNHNS and CDR2 SASEGT. CDR3 amino acids: CASTRTATAYEQYF. The CDR3 nucleotides read TGTGCCAGCACCAGGACAGCGACCGCCTACGAGCAGTACTTC.

This clonotype was found once. V gene TRBV13 combines with J gene TRBJ1-1; D ambiguous. The V gene's germline CDR1 is PRHDT and CDR2 FYEKMQ (reference sequence). V was shortened by 0 bases and J by 7 bases, with 12 bases between the two germline ends. The CDR3 is made up of 14 amino acids. CDR3 sequence reads: CASSLGLLGIEAFF. CDR3 coding DNA: TGTGCCAGCAGCTTAGGCCTGCTAGGGATTGAAGCTTTCTTT.

CDR3 nucleotide sequence: TGTGCCAGCAGTTTCGGGCTCGACAGATCCTACGAGCAGTACTTC. It codes for CASSFGLDRSYEQYF. The chain has TRBV27 and TRBJ2-7, with D possibly TRBD1 on 5 matching bases. Germline V gives CDR1 MNHEY, CDR2 SMNVEV (reference sequence). The CDR3 runs to 15 residues. V lost 3 bases to trimming and J lost 1 base, with 13 bases between them.

At least ten counts were recorded for this clonotype. CDR3 loop: CASSPPAGWLETQYF. CDR3 bases: TGTGCCAGCTCACCACCGGCGGGCTGGCTAGAGACCCAGTACTTC. The chain joins TRBV18 to TRBJ2-5; D perhaps matches TRBD2 (5 bases). Germline V CDR1 and CDR2: KGHSH, LQKENI. This CDR3 region has 15 residues. The V end lost 0 bases, the J end lost 4 bases, and 12 bases lay between the germline ends.

This clonotype was recorded at least ten times. V is TRBV30 and J is TRBJ2-7; 7 bases agree with TRBD1. V shed 3 bases and J 7 bases; nucleotides not matched to a gene: 6. The length of the CDR3 is 12 residues. CDR1 and CDR2 (germline): GTSNPN, SVGIG (reference sequence). CDR3 sequence reads: CAWRGDSREQYF. The CDR3 nucleotides are TGTGCCTGGAGGGGGGACAGTCGTGAGCAGTACTTC.

This clonotype was seen repeatedly, ten times or more. J is TRBJ2-3 and V is TRBV20-1; possible D gene TRBD1, 6 bases. The CDR3 contains 15 residues. Germline V CDR1 and CDR2: DFQATT, SNEGSKA (reference sequence). Trimming pared 3 bases from V and 1 base from J, leaving 14 bases between. CDR3 residues: CSASPPGQGTDTQYF. In nucleotides, the CDR3 is TGCAGTGCTAGTCCCCCGGGACAAGGCACAGATACGCAGTATTTT.

This clonotype was recorded many times. J is TRBJ2-5 and V is TRBV28, with TRBD2 identical over 8 bases. CDR1 is MDHEN and CDR2 is SYDVKM in the germline V gene. This CDR3 is built from 15 residues. Unmatched junction bases numbered 12, after V lost 7 bases and J lost 5 bases. CDR3: CASTTVRGGTETQYF. DNA of the CDR3: TGTGCCAGCACCACAGTTCGGGGGGGCACGGAGACCCAGTACTTC. The variable domain in full, with the rest retrieved from reference TRBV28 and TRBJ2-5, is DVKVTQSSRYLVKRTGEKVFLECVQDMDHENMFWYRQDPGLGLRLIYFSYDVKMKEKGDIPEGYSVSREKKERFSLILESASTNQTSMYLCASTTVRGGTETQYFGPGTRLLVL.

In its sample, this clonotype was seen a few times. The chain carries TRBV7-9 and TRBJ1-5; D is unresolved. V was pared by 1 base and J by 7 bases, with 11 bases between. The CDR3 spans 14 residues. CDR1 and CDR2 (germline): SEHNR, FQNEAQ (reference sequence). The CDR3 protein is CASSLGPLSQPQHF. CDR3 in DNA: TGTGCCAGCAGCTTAGGGCCCCTAAGCCAGCCCCAGCATTTT. The full variable domain, in which reference TRBV7-9 and TRBJ1-5 provide the parts outside the CDR3, is DTGVSQNPRHKITKRGQNVTFRCDPISEHNRLYWYRQTLGQGPEFLTYFQNEAQLEKSRLLSDRFSAERPKGSFSTLEIQRTEQGDSAMYLCASSLGPLSQPQHFGDGTRLSIL.

This clonotype was counted many times. The chain joins TRBV20-1 to TRBJ1-2; 10 bases fit TRBD1. CDR1 is DFQATT, CDR2 SNEGSKA, per germline (reference sequence). This CDR3 spans 14 amino acids. V dropped 4 bases and J dropped 3; count of bases not matched to a gene: 5. CDR3: CSATTGGNYYGYTF. The CDR3 DNA sequence: TGCAGTGCTACGACAGGGGGCAATTACTATGGCTACACCTTC.

The sample holds many counts of this clonotype. The rearrangement links TRBV7-8 to TRBJ2-1, with D unresolved. The ends were cut back, 4 bases at V and 0 bases at J, with 16 bases in the middle. CDR1 is SGHVS and CDR2 is FQNEAQ in the germline V gene. The CDR3 sequence is 17 residues long. The CDR3 reads CASSSLYGPISYNEQFF. CDR3 in DNA: TGTGCCAGCAGCTCTCTCTATGGTCCAATCTCCTACAATGAGCAGTTCTTC.

The chain employs TRBV5-5 and TRBJ2-2; no firm D call. The CDR3 consists of 15 residues. The germline V and J ends were trimmed by 5 bases and 4 bases, with 15 bases remaining between them. Germline-derived CDR1 and CDR2 are SGHKS and YYEKEE (reference sequence). The DNA for the CDR3 is TGTGCCAGCAGTACGACATCACTCCCCACCGGGGAGCTGTTTTTT. This sequence encodes CASSTTSLPTGELFF.

Many counts were recorded for this clonotype. V usage is TRBV6-1 and J usage is TRBJ1-5, with 8 bases fitting TRBD1. Per the germline V gene, CDR1 is MNHNS and CDR2 is SASEGT. V trimming: 6 bases; J trimming: 5 bases; junction bases outside the gene matches: 6. The CDR3 sequence is 14 residues long. The CDR3 sequence is CASSWTGLDQPQHF. DNA of the CDR3: TGTGCCAGCAGCTGGACAGGGCTTGATCAGCCCCAGCATTTT.

This clonotype came up many times. V and J are TRBV3-1 and TRBJ2-2, with no clear D. The CDR3 is 16 amino acids. Trimming left V 7 bases short and J 0 bases short, with 15 bases between. Looked up from germline, CDR1 is LGHDT and CDR2 is YNNKEL (reference sequence). This CDR3 reads CASTPRSSPNTGELFF. In nucleotides, the CDR3 is TGTGCCAGCACCCCCCGGAGTAGCCCGAACACCGGGGAGCTGTTTTTT.

Ten or more counts support this clonotype. V and J are TRBV11-2 and TRBJ2-5, with D hard to call. CDR3 length equals 13 residues. With 3 bases removed from V and 3 bases from J, the gap between germline ends came to 8 bases. Looked up from germline, CDR1 is SGHAT and CDR2 is FQNNGV. The CDR3 DNA reads as TGTGCCAGCAGCTTTACCGCTAAAGAGACCCAGTACTTC. Its protein is CASSFTAKETQYF.

This clonotype has a count of ten or more. The chain combines TRBV15 with TRBJ2-5; D uncertain. CDR1 is LNHNV and CDR2 is YYDKDF in the germline V gene (reference sequence). The CDR3 is 13 amino acids. Trimming stripped 1 base from V and 3 bases from J, with 6 bases between. In DNA, the CDR3 is TGTGCCACCAGCAGAGCCAGAAAAGAGACCCAGTACTTC. It is translated as CATSRARKETQYF.

Many counts were recorded for this clonotype. The chain uses TRBV19 and TRBJ2-2, with 7 positions matching TRBD2. The CDR3 runs 14 residues. V gave up 2 bases and J gave up 6 bases; unmatched junction bases: 3. Germline V gives CDR1 LNHDA, CDR2 SQIVND (reference sequence). The CDR3 reads CASSILGLAGELFF. CDR3 in DNA: TGTGCCAGTAGTATACTCGGACTAGCCGGGGAGCTGTTTTTT. Based on the CDR3 plus reference TRBV19 and TRBJ2-2, the full variable domain is DGGITQSPKYLFRKEGQNVTLSCEQNLNHDAMYWYRQDPGQGLRLIYYSQIVNDFQKGDIAEGYSVSREKKESFPLTVTSAQKNPTAFYLCASSILGLAGELFFGEGSRLTVL.